This TCR beta chain is from a study of blood T cell repertoires in COVID-19. About the study: Sample material is recorded as cDNA or gDNA derived from T cells, B-cell-depleted T cells, or PBMCs.

Germline CDR1 is KGHSH and CDR2 is LQKENI. Trimming took 0 bases from V and 7 from J; bases not matched to a gene: 13. CDR3 length: 18 amino acids. Per the original methods: Nucleated cell number was recorded as an estimate derived from reference gene primer amplification. Measured with immunoSEQ multiplex PCR; TCRdb has only the in-frame clones, and not every one. V and J calls plus clone size are reproduced from that table; the DNA served to infer D and trimming. The top ten clones hold more than 15% of a sample with approximately 50,000 clones, 84% of them seen once. The sequence came from a man between 65 and 85 years old with active COVID-19. Sample: peripheral blood. The gene calls are TRBV18 and TRBJ2-1, with TRBD2 identical over 9 bases. As DNA, the CDR3 is TGTGCCAGCTCACCACCGAAGTTTAGCGGGAGCAGGGGAAATGAGCAGTTCTTC. Translated: CASSPPKFSGSRGNEQFF.